A single sample gave rise to the 30 T cell receptor beta chains below, sequenced in a study of OX40 agonist ivuxolimab in advanced cancers. The library came from the immunoSEQ multiplex PCR assay. The table was pulled from immuneACCESS by TCRdb, which kept in-frame rearrangements only. Such tables lose some clones; where checked, under half of the loss comes from unresolved V genes, and the rest has no known cause. This sample gives approximately 52,000 clones in total; about 88% of them show up just once. The top ten constitute roughly a tenth of the sample. Sample: CD4+ or CD8+ T cells sorted from blood, taken in a trial of the OX40 agonist ivuxolimab. These TCRs come from an adult with an advanced solid tumor such as melanoma, head and neck, liver or kidney cancer.

The V gene is TRBV9, the J gene TRBJ2-5, with 10 bases matching TRBD2. CDR3 length: 15 amino acids. J was trimmed by 5 bases and V by 0 bases; bases with no gene match: 4. Germline values: CDR1 SGDLS, CDR2 YYNGEE. CDR3 in amino acids: CASSVALAGAETQYF. The CDR3 DNA sequence: TGTGCCAGCAGCGTAGCTCTAGCGGGAGCGGAGACCCAGTACTTC.

The chain combines TRBV6-5 with TRBJ2-2, with D possibly being TRBD2 (6 bases). The germline CDR1 and CDR2 sequences are MNHEY and SVGAGI. V shed 6 bases and J shed 4 bases, with 12 bases lying between them. There are 14 residues in the CDR3. DNA for the CDR3: TGTGCCAGCAGACGGGACTCTGTCACCGGGGAGCTGTTTTTT. Protein product: CASRRDSVTGELFF.

This clone qualifies as medium-sized (0.01 to 0.1%). CDR3 sequence reads: CASSYSGIGTDTQYF. The CDR3 coding sequence is TGTGCCAGCAGCTACTCAGGGATTGGCACAGATACGCAGTATTTT. The gene calls are TRBV11-3 and TRBJ2-3; D perhaps matches TRBD1 (5 bases). There are 15 residues in the CDR3. V lost 4 bases and J 1 base, leaving 12 bases between the germline ends. Germline values: CDR1 SGHNT, CDR2 YENEEA.

CDR3 residues: CASSPGQEYYGYTF. CDR3 coding DNA: TGTGCCAGCTCACCGGGACAGGAGTACTATGGCTACACCTTC. The chain is built from TRBV18 and TRBJ1-2; 8 bases are shared with TRBD1. This CDR3 has 14 amino acids. Germline CDR1 KGHSH, CDR2 LQKENI. J lost 3 bases, V lost 3 bases, and 3 bases had no gene match.

This chain links TRBV7-8 with TRBJ2-7, with a weak D call TRBD1 (5 bases). Trimming stripped 3 bases from V and 3 bases from J, with 12 bases between. Germline V CDR1 and CDR2: SGHVS, FQNEAQ. CDR3 length: 14 residues. In nucleotides, the CDR3 is TGTGCCAGCAGCTTGACCCGACAGCGCTACGAGCAGTACTTC. Its protein is CASSLTRQRYEQYF.

The chain is built from TRBV30 and TRBJ1-3; no firm D call. The germline CDR1 and CDR2 sequences are GTSNPN and SVGIG (reference sequence). This CDR3 has 8 residues. Here the CDR3 reads CALNTIYF. In nucleotides, the CDR3 is TGTGCGCTGAACACCATATATTTT.

The CDR3 DNA sequence: TGTGCCAGCAGTTACTTGGGACTCGGGAGGGAGCAGTACTTC. As protein: CASSYLGLGREQYF. The chain recombines TRBV6-6 with TRBJ2-7, with 7 bases fitting TRBD2. The CDR3 runs to 14 residues. Germline trimming cut 1 base from V and 7 bases from J; bases unmatched to any gene: 7. Germline CDR1 reads MNHNY; CDR2 reads SVGAGI (reference sequence).

This chain joins TRBV19 and TRBJ2-1, with D perhaps matching TRBD2 (6 bases). V lost 9 bases and J lost 9, with 15 bases in between. CDR3 length: 12 amino acids. Germline loops: CDR1 LNHDA, CDR2 SQIVND (reference sequence). Here the CDR3 reads CASGRGRGEQFF. The CDR3 nucleotides are TGTGCCAGCGGCCGCGGGCGGGGTGAGCAGTTCTTC.

The chain is built from TRBV28 and TRBJ2-1, with 10 bases lining up with TRBD2. The CDR3 has 16 amino acids. The ends lost 1 base at V and 10 bases at J; junction bases unmatched: 10. Germline CDR1 MDHEN, CDR2 SYDVKM. CDR3 in amino acids: CASSLFNLAGVREQFF. CDR3 DNA: TGTGCCAGCAGTTTATTTAACCTAGCGGGAGTAAGAGAGCAGTTCTTC. Full variable domain (missing parts from reference TRBV28 and TRBJ2-1): DVKVTQSSRYLVKRTGEKVFLECVQDMDHENMFWYRQDPGLGLRLIYFSYDVKMKEKGDIPEGYSVSREKKERFSLILESASTNQTSMYLCASSLFNLAGVREQFFGPGTRLTVL.

The chain recombines TRBV18 with TRBJ2-1; 7 nucleotides agree with TRBD2. Per germline, CDR1 KGHSH and CDR2 LQKENI. This CDR3 spans 13 amino acids. Losses at the gene ends were 11 bases for V and 0 bases for J; bases not matched to a gene: 4. CDR3 loop: CASGLVSYNEQFF. Here the CDR3 DNA reads TGTGCCTCCGGACTAGTCTCCTACAATGAGCAGTTCTTC.

The chain uses TRBV7-2 and TRBJ2-5, with D uncertain. The CDR3 is 14 amino acids. Trimming cost V 4 bases and J 2 bases, with 11 bases left between them. CDR1 SGHTA and CDR2 FQGNSA come from the germline V gene. CDR3 nucleotide sequence: TGTGCCAGCAGCTCCTCCAGGATACAAGAGACCCAGTACTTC. It specifies CASSSSRIQETQYF. The full variable domain, in which reference TRBV7-2 and TRBJ2-5 provide the parts outside the CDR3, is GAGVSQSPSNKVTEKGKDVELRCDPISGHTALYWYRQSLGQGLEFLIYFQGNSAPDKSGLPSDRFSAERTGGSVSTLTIQRTQQEDSAVYLCASSSSRIQETQYFGPGTRLLVL.

The V gene is TRBV28, the J gene TRBJ1-4, with D tentatively TRBD1 (6 bases). V gave up 8 bases and J gave up 16 bases, with 23 bases separating them. This CDR3 is 13 amino acids long. Germline CDR1 and CDR2: MDHEN and SYDVKM. CDR3 sequence (DNA): TGTGCCAGCCGACGGGACACTACAAATCCGCCGTTTTTT. Amino acids: CASRRDTTNPPFF.

The CDR3 DNA follows: TGTGCCAGCAGCCAAGGCCGAGGGGTTACGGATCAGCCCCAGCATTTT. Its protein is CASSQGRGVTDQPQHF. J is TRBJ1-5 and V is TRBV4-2; maybe TRBD1 (5 bases). The CDR3 extends over 16 amino acids. The germline gives CDR1 LGHNA, CDR2 YNFKEQ. V lost 1 base, J lost 5 bases, and 15 bases lay in between.

The chain joins TRBV18 to TRBJ2-2; perhaps D is TRBD1 or TRBD2 (6 bases each). Germline loops: CDR1 KGHSH, CDR2 LQKENI. This CDR3 has 13 residues. Trimming shortened V by 8 bases and J by 5 bases, and 12 bases separated the two germline ends. Here the CDR3 reads CASETGATGELFF. DNA of the CDR3: TGTGCCAGCGAGACGGGGGCGACCGGGGAGCTGTTTTTT. Together with reference TRBV18 and TRBJ2-2, the CDR3 gives the full variable domain: NAGVMQNPRHLVRRRGQEARLRCSPMKGHSHVYWYRQLPEEGLKFMVYLQKENIIDESGMPKERFSAEFPKEGPSILRIQQVVRGDSAAYFCASETGATGELFFGEGSRLTVL.

This chain links TRBV5-1 with TRBJ2-1, with TRBD2 matching over 12 bases. Germline-derived CDR1 and CDR2 are SGHRS and YFSETQ. V dropped 4 bases and J dropped 9; count of bases not matched to a gene: 8. This CDR3 has 15 residues. CDR3 coding DNA: TGCGCCAGCAGCCTCGGGACTAGCGGGCCCAGTGAGCAGTTCTTC. It specifies CASSLGTSGPSEQFF.

The V call is TRBV30, the J call TRBJ2-1, with TRBD2 matching 8 bases. The V segment lost 8 bases and the J segment 4 bases; nucleotides outside the gene matches: 10. Germline V CDR1 and CDR2: GTSNPN, SVGIG (reference sequence). The CDR3 consists of 14 residues. Written as DNA, the CDR3 is TGTGCCCGAAGGGCTAGCGGGCAATACAATGAGCAGTTCTTC. It codes for CARRASGQYNEQFF.

Only a few counts were recorded for this clone. DNA of the CDR3: TGTGCCAGCAGCGTAGGCCCCGGAGTGCAGAATGGCTACACCTTC. Translating gives CASSVGPGVQNGYTF. This chain links TRBV9 with TRBJ1-2; D gene ambiguous. Germline loops: CDR1 SGDLS, CDR2 YYNGEE. The CDR3 is 15 residues long. The V and J ends lost 0 bases and 6 bases respectively, with 15 bases between them.

This chain uses TRBV11-3 with TRBJ2-2; 8 bases are a match to TRBD1. The CDR3 spans 14 residues. V lost 5 bases to trimming and J lost 4 bases; unmatched junction nucleotides: 3. Germline loops: CDR1 SGHNT, CDR2 YENEEA. The CDR3 protein is CASSAGGVTGELFF. The DNA for the CDR3 is TGTGCCAGCAGCGCAGGGGGCGTCACCGGGGAGCTGTTTTTT.

This clone was detected a few times. The J gene is TRBJ2-1, the V gene TRBV28, with 7 bases matching TRBD2. V lost 6 bases, J lost 4 bases, and 12 bases stayed unmatched. Germline CDR1 reads MDHEN; CDR2 reads SYDVKM. The CDR3 contains 16 residues. The CDR3 reads CASRPGRAGLYNEQFF. CDR3 bases: TGTGCCAGCAGGCCAGGCCGAGCGGGGCTTTACAATGAGCAGTTCTTC.

The rearrangement uses TRBV5-1 and TRBJ2-3; D is undetermined. V was clipped by 0 bases and J by 1 base, with 6 bases between them. Looked up from germline, CDR1 is SGHRS and CDR2 is YFSETQ. The CDR3 consists of 14 residues. DNA for the CDR3: TGCGCCAGCAGCTTGGTCCAGGGCACAGATACGCAGTATTTT. Translating it yields CASSLVQGTDTQYF. The full variable domain, in which reference TRBV5-1 and TRBJ2-3 provide the parts outside the CDR3, is KAGVTQTPRYLIKTRGQQVTLSCSPISGHRSVSWYQQTPGQGLQFLFEYFSETQRNKGNFPGRFSGRQFSNSRSEMNVSTLELGDSALYLCASSLVQGTDTQYFGPGTRLTVL.

V gene TRBV7-9 combines with J gene TRBJ1-1; D is possibly TRBD1 (5 bases). Trimming took off 7 bases at V and 6 bases at J, with 21 bases between the two ends. The CDR3 has 15 amino acids. Germline CDR1 and CDR2: SEHNR and FQNEAQ (reference sequence). The CDR3, as DNA: TGTGCCAGCATCAAACGCGGGGGGGAAGGGGCTGAAGCTTTCTTT. Translating it yields CASIKRGGEGAEAFF.

The chain has TRBV29-1 and TRBJ2-5; either TRBD1 or TRBD2 may supply D (5 bases each). The V end was cut by 4 bases, the J end by 5 bases, with 11 bases between. Per the germline V gene, CDR1 is SQVTM and CDR2 is ANQGSEA. There are 12 residues in the CDR3. The CDR3 region is CSVVSGSETQYF. In DNA form, the CDR3 reads TGCAGCGTTGTCTCAGGGAGCGAGACCCAGTACTTC.

This chain links TRBV5-1 with TRBJ2-3; D possibly corresponds to TRBD2 (7 bases). V dropped 4 bases and J dropped 0 bases, with 15 bases sitting between them. The CDR3 is made up of 16 amino acids. Germline V gene lookup returns CDR1 SGHRS and CDR2 YFSETQ. The CDR3, as DNA: TGCGCCAGCAGCGGGGGCAGCGGGGCCAGCACAGATACGCAGTATTTT. Translating gives CASSGGSGASTDTQYF.

This clone was seen more than once but under ten times. The CDR3 DNA reads TGCGCCAGCAGCTTACGGTCGCTAGCGGGAACCGGGGAGCTGTTTTTT. This encodes CASSLRSLAGTGELFF. The V and J genes are TRBV5-1 and TRBJ2-2; the match to TRBD2 covers 9 bases. The CDR3 extends over 16 amino acids. Germline V gene data show CDR1 as SGHRS and CDR2 as YFSETQ. The junction had 7 bases not matched to a gene; V was cut back by 2 bases and J by 5 bases. Complete variable domain (other parts from reference TRBV5-1 and TRBJ2-2): KAGVTQTPRYLIKTRGQQVTLSCSPISGHRSVSWYQQTPGQGLQFLFEYFSETQRNKGNFPGRFSGRQFSNSRSEMNVSTLELGDSALYLCASSLRSLAGTGELFFGEGSRLTVL.

The chain carries TRBV5-4 and TRBJ2-3; 7 bases are a match to TRBD2. Germline-derived CDR1 and CDR2 are SGHNT and YYREEE (reference sequence). Losses at the gene ends were 7 bases for V and 2 bases for J; bases not matched to a gene: 7. This CDR3 region has 14 residues. Here the CDR3 reads CASGGGANTDTQYF. Written as DNA, the CDR3 is TGTGCCAGCGGGGGGGGAGCCAACACAGATACGCAGTATTTT.

The rearrangement links TRBV11-3 to TRBJ2-7; D not resolved. The CDR3 length is 11 residues. From germline, CDR1 is SGHNT and CDR2 YENEEA. V shed 2 bases and J shed 6 bases, with 5 bases lying between them. DNA for the CDR3: TGTGCCAGCAGCTTAAAGGTCGAGCAGTACTTC. Amino acid sequence: CASSLKVEQYF.

Details on this clone: Mismatch with germline at one junction end may stem from a read error. The CDR3 sequence: CASSPPAGVRLAGGPRF. DNA for the CDR3: TGTGCCAGCAGCCCCCCGGCAGGGGTGCGACTAGCGGGAGGACCACGATTC. V is TRBV28 and J is TRBJ2-7; 13 nucleotides match TRBD2. CDR3 size: 17 residues. The germline V gene has CDR1 MDHEN and CDR2 SYDVKM.

This sequence joins TRBV6-1 and TRBJ1-5; D uncertain. Looked up from germline, CDR1 is MNHNS and CDR2 is SASEGT. The CDR3 is made up of 14 amino acids. Trimming took 2 bases from V and 2 from J, leaving 7 bases between them. The DNA of the CDR3 is TGTGCCAGCAGTGAAATGCGGGGCAATCAGCCCCAGCATTTT. Its translation: CASSEMRGNQPQHF.

This clone was recorded a few times. The same CDR3 can be traced to other DNA sequences in this sample. V gene TRBV28 combines with J gene TRBJ2-2; D might be TRBD2 (6 bases). In germline, CDR1 is MDHEN, CDR2 SYDVKM. This CDR3 is built from 15 residues. The V end was cut by 2 bases, the J end by 4 bases, with 11 bases between. CDR3 residues: CASSLPGEGTGELFF. For the CDR3, the DNA is TGTGCCAGCAGTTTACCGGGAGAGGGCACCGGGGAGCTGTTTTTT.

The V and J genes are TRBV18 and TRBJ1-4; D unclear. The germline V gene has CDR1 KGHSH and CDR2 LQKENI. V was clipped by 3 bases and J by 5 bases, with 10 bases between them. The CDR3 consists of 14 residues. As DNA, the CDR3 is TGTGCCAGCTCACCGGTTTCCGGGAATGAAAAACTGTTTTTT. It codes for CASSPVSGNEKLFF. Together with reference TRBV18 and TRBJ1-4, the CDR3 gives the full variable domain: NAGVMQNPRHLVRRRGQEARLRCSPMKGHSHVYWYRQLPEEGLKFMVYLQKENIIDESGMPKERFSAEFPKEGPSILRIQQVVRGDSAAYFCASSPVSGNEKLFFGSGTQLSVL.